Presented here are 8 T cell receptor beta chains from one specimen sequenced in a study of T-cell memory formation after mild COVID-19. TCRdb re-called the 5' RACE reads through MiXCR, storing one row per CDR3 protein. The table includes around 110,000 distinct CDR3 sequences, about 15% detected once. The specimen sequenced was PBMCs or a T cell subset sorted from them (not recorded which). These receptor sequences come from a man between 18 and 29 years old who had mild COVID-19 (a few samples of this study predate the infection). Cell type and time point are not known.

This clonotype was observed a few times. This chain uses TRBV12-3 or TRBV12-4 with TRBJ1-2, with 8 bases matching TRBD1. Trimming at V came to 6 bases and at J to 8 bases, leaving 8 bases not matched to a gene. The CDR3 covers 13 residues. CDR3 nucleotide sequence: TGTGCCAGCAGCCGGACAGGGACCGGAGGCTACACCTTC. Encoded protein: CASSRTGTGGYTF.

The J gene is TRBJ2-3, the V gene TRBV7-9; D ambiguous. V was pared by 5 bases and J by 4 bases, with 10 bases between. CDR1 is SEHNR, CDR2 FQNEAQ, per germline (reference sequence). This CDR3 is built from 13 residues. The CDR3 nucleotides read TGTGCCAGCAGCCATTTGGGCGCAGATACGCAGTATTTT. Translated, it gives CASSHLGADTQYF.

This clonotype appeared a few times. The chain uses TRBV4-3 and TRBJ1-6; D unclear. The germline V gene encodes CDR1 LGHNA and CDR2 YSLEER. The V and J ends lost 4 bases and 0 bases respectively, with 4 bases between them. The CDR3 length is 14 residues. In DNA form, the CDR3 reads TGCGCCAGCAGCCCGAGCTCCTATAATTCACCCCTCCACTTT. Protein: CASSPSSYNSPLHF.

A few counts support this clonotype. The CDR3 region is CASSSENTIYF. The CDR3 DNA is TGTGCCAGCAGCTCTGAAAATACCATATATTTT. The chain uses TRBV7-9 and TRBJ1-3; D remains unclear. V lost 4 bases to trimming and J lost 10 bases, with 8 bases between them. CDR1 is SEHNR and CDR2 is FQNEAQ in the germline V gene (reference sequence). The CDR3 runs 11 residues.

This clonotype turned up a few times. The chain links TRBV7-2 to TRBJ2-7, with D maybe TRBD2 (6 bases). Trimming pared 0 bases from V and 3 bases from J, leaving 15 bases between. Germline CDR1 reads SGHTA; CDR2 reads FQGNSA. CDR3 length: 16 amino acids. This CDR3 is CASSLAGSGDGYEQYF. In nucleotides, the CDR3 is TGTGCCAGCAGCTTAGCAGGGTCGGGGGACGGCTACGAGCAGTACTTC.

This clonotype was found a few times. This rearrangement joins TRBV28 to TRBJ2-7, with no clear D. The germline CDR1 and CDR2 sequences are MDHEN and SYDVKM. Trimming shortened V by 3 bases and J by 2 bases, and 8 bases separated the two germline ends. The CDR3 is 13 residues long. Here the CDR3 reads CASSFGPTYEQYV. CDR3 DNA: TGTGCCAGCAGTTTCGGCCCCACCTACGAGCAGTACGTC.

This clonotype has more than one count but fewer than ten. Written as DNA, the CDR3 is TGTGCCAGCAGTTACGTTGTTAGATTGGCGGATACGCAGTATTTT. Protein sequence: CASSYVVRLADTQYF. The V and J genes are TRBV6-6 and TRBJ2-3; no firm D call. V lost 2 bases and J lost 6, with 15 bases in between. CDR1 and CDR2 (germline): MNHNY, SVGAGI (reference sequence). The length of the CDR3 is 15 residues.

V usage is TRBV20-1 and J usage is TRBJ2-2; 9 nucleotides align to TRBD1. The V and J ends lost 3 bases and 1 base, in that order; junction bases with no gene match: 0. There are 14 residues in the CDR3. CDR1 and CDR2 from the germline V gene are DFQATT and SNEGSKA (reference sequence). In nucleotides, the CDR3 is TGCAGTGCTAGGACAGGGGGGAACACCGGGGAGCTGTTTTTT. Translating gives CSARTGGNTGELFF.